Following are 22 T cell receptor beta chains from one sample sequenced in a study of long-term antiretroviral therapy in people with HIV. Sequencing used immunoSEQ v3.0 at survey level. Sequencing used immunoSEQ multiplex PCR; TCRdb keeps in-frame clones, though not all of them. The data contain about 6,000 clones, just under 80% of them singletons. The sample in question was unsorted PBMCs, obtained 1.8 years before starting antiretroviral therapy. Receptors originate from a man aged 35-49 years with HIV.

The J gene is TRBJ1-1, the V gene TRBV5-5; D is ambiguous. Per the germline V gene, CDR1 is SGHKS and CDR2 is YYEKEE (reference sequence). The V gene lost 3 bases and the J gene lost 3 bases, with 12 bases spanning the gap. The CDR3 is 14 residues long. The CDR3 loop is CASSSARVDTEAFF. The DNA of the CDR3 is TGTGCCAGCAGCTCTGCGCGGGTGGACACTGAAGCTTTCTTT.

The J gene is TRBJ1-2, the V gene TRBV19; TRBD1 matches at 7 bases. Germline V gives CDR1 LNHDA, CDR2 SQIVND (reference sequence). The CDR3 spans 15 residues. After removal of 2 bases from V and 6 bases from J, the junction contained 9 bases not matched to a gene. For the CDR3, the DNA is TGTGCCAGTAGTATATATTCGCGGGGGACAGATGGCTACACCTTC. Its translation: CASSIYSRGTDGYTF.

In this sample, this clone turned up a few times. The chain couples TRBV2 to TRBJ1-5; no firm D call. The V and J ends lost 6 bases and 11 bases respectively, with 11 bases between them. This CDR3 spans 11 amino acids. CDR1 is SNHLY, CDR2 FYNNEI, per germline. CDR3 nucleotides: TGTGCCAGCAGCCCTCAAGCGGCCCAGCATTTT. The encoded protein is CASSPQAAQHF.

This sequence joins TRBV5-8 and TRBJ2-3; D is uncertain. V was shortened by 0 bases and J by 1 base, with 3 bases between the two germline ends. Germline CDR1 reads SGHTS; CDR2 reads YDEGEE. This CDR3 is 13 amino acids long. CDR3 in amino acids: CASSLVRTDTQYF. In nucleotides, the CDR3 is TGTGCCAGCAGCTTGGTTCGCACAGATACGCAGTATTTT.

The genes are TRBV29-1 and TRBJ2-7, with D unclear. Deletions cut 4 bases from V and 0 bases from J, with 7 bases between. The CDR3 is 12 amino acids. The germline V gene encodes CDR1 SQVTM and CDR2 ANQGSEA. The CDR3 DNA follows: TGCAGCGTTGCTCAGGACTCCTACGAGCAGTACTTC. Translated, it gives CSVAQDSYEQYF.

The gene calls are TRBV27 and TRBJ1-5, with D perhaps matching TRBD1 (6 bases). Trimming cost V 4 bases and J 7 bases, with 17 bases left between them. Germline lookup yields CDR1 MNHEY and CDR2 SMNVEV (reference sequence). The CDR3 is 15 amino acids. This CDR3 reads CASSSAGPRGQPQHF. CDR3 in DNA: TGTGCCAGCAGTTCCGCGGGCCCCAGGGGACAGCCCCAGCATTTT.

This clone has only a few counts. The chain has TRBV7-2 and TRBJ2-2; 7 bases are shared with TRBD2. V lost 4 bases, J lost 8 bases, and 19 bases stayed unmatched. The CDR3 extends over 18 amino acids. Looked up from germline, CDR1 is SGHTA and CDR2 is FQGNSA. CDR3 nucleotide sequence: TGTGCCAGCAGCTCTCACCGTGGACTAGAAGGCGTAGCAGGGGAGCTGTTTTTT. Protein sequence: CASSSHRGLEGVAGELFF. Drawing the rest from reference TRBV7-2 and TRBJ2-2, the complete variable domain is GAGVSQSPSNKVTEKGKDVELRCDPISGHTALYWYRQSLGQGLEFLIYFQGNSAPDKSGLPSDRFSAERTGGSVSTLTIQRTQQEDSAVYLCASSSHRGLEGVAGELFFGEGSRLTVL.

Only one count was recorded for this clone. The gene calls are TRBV7-2 and TRBJ1-4; D gene ambiguous. CDR1 and CDR2 (germline): SGHTA, FQGNSA. The CDR3 is 15 residues long. Trimming shortened V by 4 bases and J by 4 bases, and 13 bases separated the two germline ends. CDR3 sequence reads: CASSSHLGINEKLFF. Here the CDR3 DNA reads TGTGCCAGCAGCTCCCATCTGGGGATTAATGAAAAACTGTTTTTT.

This chain joins TRBV6-1 and TRBJ1-4, with 9 bases that match TRBD1. The CDR3 loop spans 15 amino acids. V trimming: 1 base; J trimming: 4 bases; junction bases outside the gene matches: 1. Germline V gene data show CDR1 as MNHNS and CDR2 as SASEGT. CDR3 DNA: TGTGCCAGCAGTGAAGAGACAGGGGGTAATGAAAAACTGTTTTTT. It codes for CASSEETGGNEKLFF.

This chain connects TRBV28 to TRBJ1-5; D gene uncertain. The CDR3 has 12 amino acids. V lost 7 bases and J lost 4, with 8 bases in between. Germline values: CDR1 MDHEN, CDR2 SYDVKM. The DNA for the CDR3 is TGTGCCAGCAACGAAGAGAATCAGCCCCAGCATTTT. Protein: CASNEENQPQHF.

This chain links TRBV7-2 with TRBJ1-1; no clear D gene. This CDR3 comprises 14 residues. V lost 1 base and J 6 bases, leaving 12 bases between the germline ends. Germline values: CDR1 SGHTA, CDR2 FQGNSA. CDR3 nucleotides: TGTGCCAGCAGCTTAGAGGTCGGATTTGCTGAAGCTTTCTTT. Its translation is CASSLEVGFAEAFF.

V usage is TRBV29-1 and J usage is TRBJ2-1; D perhaps matches TRBD2 (5 bases). The germline V gene has CDR1 SQVTM and CDR2 ANQGSEA. The CDR3 has 12 amino acids. Trimming took off 5 bases at V and 8 bases at J, with 13 bases between the two ends. CDR3 DNA sequence: TGCAGCGTTCGATCGAGCGGCGATGAGCAGTTCTTC. This translates into CSVRSSGDEQFF.

This clone was seen a few times. The chain employs TRBV5-6 and TRBJ2-7; D ambiguous. This CDR3 has 13 residues. Germline V gene sequence: CDR1 SGHDT, CDR2 YYEEEE. V dropped 1 base and J dropped 3 bases, with 8 bases sitting between them. The CDR3 DNA sequence: TGTGCCAGCAGCTTGTCCACCGACTACGAGCAGTACTTC. Translating gives CASSLSTDYEQYF.

The chain is built from TRBV27 and TRBJ1-4; D not resolved. V was trimmed by 2 bases and J by 8 bases, leaving 21 bases between them. The germline gives CDR1 MNHEY, CDR2 SMNVEV (reference sequence). This CDR3 comprises 17 residues. In DNA form, the CDR3 reads TGTGCCAGCAGTTTAAGTATCGGGATCGGGTCGGGGGAAAAACTGTTTTTT. Protein sequence: CASSLSIGIGSGEKLFF.

This clone appeared a few times. The CDR3 sequence is CASSVEGMSYGYTF. The CDR3 region has the DNA TGTGCCAGCAGCGTAGAGGGGATGAGCTATGGCTACACCTTC. This chain joins TRBV9 and TRBJ1-2; a possible D gene is TRBD1 (5 bases). The CDR3 sequence is 14 residues long. Germline values: CDR1 SGDLS, CDR2 YYNGEE. Trimming removed 0 bases at V and 4 bases at J, with 10 bases between.

V usage is TRBV14 and J usage is TRBJ2-3, with no clear D. CDR1 and CDR2 from the germline V gene are SGHDN and FVKESK. V was shortened by 0 bases and J by 9 bases, with 10 bases between the two germline ends. The CDR3 is 13 amino acids. CDR3 DNA: TGTGCCAGCAGCCAAGATACTCGAGCCACGCAGTATTTT. Its protein product is CASSQDTRATQYF.

This clone was counted a few times. The V gene is TRBV4-1, the J gene TRBJ2-7; D gene uncertain. V was pared by 0 bases and J by 3 bases, with 9 bases between. This CDR3 spans 14 amino acids. Germline V CDR1 and CDR2: MGHRA, YSYEKL. The CDR3 region is CASSQESASYEQYF. The CDR3 coding sequence is TGCGCCAGCAGCCAAGAAAGCGCGAGCTACGAGCAGTACTTC.

V and J are TRBV18 and TRBJ1-4, with 7 bases lining up with TRBD1. In germline, CDR1 is KGHSH, CDR2 LQKENI. The CDR3 covers 15 residues. The junction had 2 bases not matched to a gene; V was cut back by 0 bases and J by 4 bases. CDR3: CASSPPGQRNEKLFF. In DNA, the CDR3 is TGTGCCAGCTCACCACCGGGACAGCGTAATGAAAAACTGTTTTTT.

The CDR3 DNA reads as TGTGCCAGCAGTTTCCCTGGGGGATTTGAGCAGTTCTTC. Translation: CASSFPGGFEQFF. The V call is TRBV27, the J call TRBJ2-1; D possibly matches TRBD1 or TRBD2 (5 bases each). CDR3 length: 13 amino acids. Germline CDR1 MNHEY, CDR2 SMNVEV (reference sequence). V lost 3 bases, J lost 9 bases, and 12 bases lay in between.

The sample holds a few counts of this clone. CDR3 bases: TGTGCCACCAGTGGAGACCGAGGCGGGGAGCTGTTTTTT. Protein product: CATSGDRGGELFF. This sequence joins TRBV15 and TRBJ2-2; D unresolved. This CDR3 spans 13 amino acids. The germline V gene encodes CDR1 LNHNV and CDR2 YYDKDF (reference sequence). The V and J ends lost 6 bases and 7 bases respectively, with 12 bases between them.

The chain links TRBV5-1 to TRBJ1-2; D might be TRBD1 (5 bases). The V end lost 1 base, the J end lost 4 bases, and 11 bases lay between the germline ends. The CDR3 has 14 amino acids. Per the germline V gene, CDR1 is SGHRS and CDR2 is YFSETQ. The CDR3 bases are TGCGCCAGCAGCTTGTTGGGCAGGGCCTATGGCTACACCTTC. This translates into CASSLLGRAYGYTF.

This chain uses TRBV28 with TRBJ2-5; D unresolved. Between the trimmed V and J ends, which lost 6 bases and 3 bases, there was a span of 8 bases. The germline V gene has CDR1 MDHEN and CDR2 SYDVKM. The CDR3 contains 12 residues. CDR3 residues: CASRRREETQYF. Written as DNA, the CDR3 is TGTGCCAGCAGGCGAAGGGAAGAGACCCAGTACTTC. Full variable domain (rest looked up from reference TRBV28 and TRBJ2-5): DVKVTQSSRYLVKRTGEKVFLECVQDMDHENMFWYRQDPGLGLRLIYFSYDVKMKEKGDIPEGYSVSREKKERFSLILESASTNQTSMYLCASRRREETQYFGPGTRLLVL.